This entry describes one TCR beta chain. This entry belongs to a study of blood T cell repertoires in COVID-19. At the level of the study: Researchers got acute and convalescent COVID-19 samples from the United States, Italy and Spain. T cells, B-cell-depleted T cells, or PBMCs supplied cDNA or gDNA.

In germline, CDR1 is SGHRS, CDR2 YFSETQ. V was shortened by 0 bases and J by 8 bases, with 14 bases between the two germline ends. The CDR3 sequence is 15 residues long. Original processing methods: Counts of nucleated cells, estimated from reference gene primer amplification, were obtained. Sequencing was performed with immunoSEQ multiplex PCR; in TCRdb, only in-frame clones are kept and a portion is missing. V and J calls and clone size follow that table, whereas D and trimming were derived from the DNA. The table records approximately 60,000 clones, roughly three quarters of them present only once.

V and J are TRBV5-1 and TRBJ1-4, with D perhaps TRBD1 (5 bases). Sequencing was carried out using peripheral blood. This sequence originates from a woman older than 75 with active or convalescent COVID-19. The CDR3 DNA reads TGCGCCAGCAGCTTGGGTTGGCAGGGAGGGGAAAAACTGTTTTTT. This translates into CASSLGWQGGEKLFF.